This entry lists 4 T cell receptor beta chains sequenced from one sample in a study of cytomegalovirus exposure and HLA in healthy donors. Use of 60 Vbeta and 13 Jbeta primers characterized the PCR. Measured with immunoSEQ multiplex PCR; TCRdb has only the in-frame clones, and not every one. The sample holds about 110,000 clones; approximately 86% are singletons and the top ten take around 1.9%. The source material was PBMCs. Source of these receptors: a man aged 40-49 years in good health and CMV-seronegative.

Worth noting for this clone: The same CDR3 can be traced to other DNA sequences in this sample. J is TRBJ2-1 and V is TRBV6-5, with D tentatively TRBD2 (5 bases). V was trimmed by 8 bases and J by 2 bases, leaving 13 bases between them. In germline, CDR1 is MNHEY, CDR2 SVGAGI. The CDR3 has 14 amino acids. CDR3 coding DNA: TGTGCCAGCTCCTCGGGGAGAGCCTACAATGAGCAGTTCTTC. Amino acid sequence: CASSSGRAYNEQFF.

In its sample, this clone was seen once. The genes are TRBV7-2 and TRBJ1-3; TRBD1 is a possible D gene (6 bases). The germline gives CDR1 SGHTA, CDR2 FQGNSA. CDR3 size: 15 residues. V was trimmed by 1 base and J by 3 bases, leaving 10 bases between them. CDR3 bases: TGTGCCAGCAGCTTAGGGGGGGGCGGTGGAAACACCATATATTTT. Translation: CASSLGGGGGNTIYF.

The DNA for the CDR3 is TGTGCCAGCAGAAGGACAGATAACTATGGCTACACCTTC. Amino acids: CASRRTDNYGYTF. This chain joins TRBV2 and TRBJ1-2; D possibly corresponds to TRBD1 (6 bases). V lost 6 bases and J lost 1, with 9 bases in between. CDR1 SNHLY and CDR2 FYNNEI come from the germline V gene. The CDR3 runs to 13 residues.

The chain combines TRBV2 with TRBJ1-2; TRBD1 matches at 8 bases. In germline, CDR1 is SNHLY, CDR2 FYNNEI. V shed 4 bases, J shed 3 bases, and the junction held 4 bases outside the gene matches. The CDR3 length is 14 residues. CDR3 sequence: CASSGQGWDYGYTF. In DNA form, the CDR3 reads TGTGCCAGCAGTGGACAGGGGTGGGACTATGGCTACACCTTC.